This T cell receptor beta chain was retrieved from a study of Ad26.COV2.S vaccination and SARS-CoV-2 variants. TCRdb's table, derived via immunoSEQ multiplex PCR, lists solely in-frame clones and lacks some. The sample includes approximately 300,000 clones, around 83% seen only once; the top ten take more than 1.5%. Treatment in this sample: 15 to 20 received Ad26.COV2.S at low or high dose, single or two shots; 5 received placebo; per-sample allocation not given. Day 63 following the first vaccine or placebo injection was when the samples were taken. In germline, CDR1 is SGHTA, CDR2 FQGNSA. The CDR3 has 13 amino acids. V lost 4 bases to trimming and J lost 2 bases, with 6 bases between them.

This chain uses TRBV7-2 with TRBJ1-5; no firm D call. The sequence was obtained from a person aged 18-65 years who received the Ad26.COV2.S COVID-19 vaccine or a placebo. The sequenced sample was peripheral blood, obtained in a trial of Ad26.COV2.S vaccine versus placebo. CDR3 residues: CASSSHGNQPQHF. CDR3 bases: TGTGCCAGCAGCTCCCACGGCAATCAGCCCCAGCATTTT.